This T cell receptor beta chain was found in a study of T cell changes during pregnancy in multiple sclerosis. The CDR3 length is 14 residues. Germline CDR1 reads GTSNPN; CDR2 reads SVGIG (reference sequence). Between the trimmed V and J ends, which lost 1 base and 7 bases, there was a span of 16 bases. Some clones are missing from TCRdb's copy, which holds only in-frame ones; the method was immunoSEQ multiplex PCR. The table records 45,000 to 65,000 clones, roughly 93% of them present only once. The origin of this receptor is a female donor with multiple sclerosis, enrolled in a pregnancy study. Sequenced here: CD8+ T cells from peripheral blood mononuclear cells, sampled in the third trimester of pregnancy. The chain links TRBV30 to TRBJ1-2, with a weak D call TRBD1 (5 bases). CDR3 sequence: CAWSGLREESGYTF. DNA of the CDR3: TGTGCCTGGAGTGGGCTCAGGGAGGAGAGTGGCTACACCTTC. Together with reference TRBV30 and TRBJ1-2, the CDR3 gives the full variable domain: SQTIHQWPATLVQPVGSPLSLECTVEGTSNPNLYWYRQAAGRGLQLLFYSVGIGQISSEVPQNLSASRPQDRQFILSSKKLLLSDSGFYLCAWSGLREESGYTFGSGTRLTVV.